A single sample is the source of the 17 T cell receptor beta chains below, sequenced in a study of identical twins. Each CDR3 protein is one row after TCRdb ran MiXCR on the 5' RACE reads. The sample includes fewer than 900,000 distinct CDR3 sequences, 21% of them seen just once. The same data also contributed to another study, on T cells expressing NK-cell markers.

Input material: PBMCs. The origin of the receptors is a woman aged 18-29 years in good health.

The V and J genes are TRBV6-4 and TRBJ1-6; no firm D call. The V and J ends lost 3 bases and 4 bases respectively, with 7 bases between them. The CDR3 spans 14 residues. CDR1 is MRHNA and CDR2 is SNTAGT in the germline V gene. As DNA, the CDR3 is TGTGCCAGCAGTGAAGGCAGATATAATTCACCCCTCCACTTT. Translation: CASSEGRYNSPLHF.

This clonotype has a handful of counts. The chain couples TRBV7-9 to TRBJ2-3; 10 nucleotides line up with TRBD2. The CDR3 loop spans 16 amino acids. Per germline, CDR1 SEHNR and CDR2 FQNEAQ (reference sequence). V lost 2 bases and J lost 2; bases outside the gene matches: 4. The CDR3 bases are TGTGCCAGCAGCTTACTAGCGGGGGCCGTCACAGATACGCAGTATTTT. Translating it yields CASSLLAGAVTDTQYF. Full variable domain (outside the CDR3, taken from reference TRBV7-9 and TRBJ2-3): DTGVSQNPRHKITKRGQNVTFRCDPISEHNRLYWYRQTLGQGPEFLTYFQNEAQLEKSRLLSDRFSAERPKGSFSTLEIQRTEQGDSAMYLCASSLLAGAVTDTQYFGPGTRLTVL.

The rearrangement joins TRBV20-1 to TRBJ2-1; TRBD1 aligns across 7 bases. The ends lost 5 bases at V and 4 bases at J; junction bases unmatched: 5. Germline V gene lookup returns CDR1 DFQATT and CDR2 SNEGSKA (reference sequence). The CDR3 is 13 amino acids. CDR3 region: CSAEGAEYNEQFF. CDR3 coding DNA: TGCAGTGCTGAGGGGGCAGAATACAATGAGCAGTTCTTC.

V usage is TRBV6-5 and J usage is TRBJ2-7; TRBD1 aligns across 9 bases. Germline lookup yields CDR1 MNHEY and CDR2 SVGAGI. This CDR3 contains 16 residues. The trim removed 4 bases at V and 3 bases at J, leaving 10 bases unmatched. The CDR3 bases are TGTGCCAGCAGTTTTGTTCGACAGGGGGGTCTCTACGAGCAGTACTTC. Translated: CASSFVRQGGLYEQYF.

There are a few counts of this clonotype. The CDR3 here is CASSRRGELFF. CDR3 DNA sequence: TGTGCCAGCAGTCGAAGGGGGGAGCTGTTTTTT. The gene calls are TRBV6-5 and TRBJ2-2; D is undetermined. Germline V gene lookup returns CDR1 MNHEY and CDR2 SVGAGI. Trimming stripped 5 bases from V and 8 bases from J, with 6 bases between. This CDR3 region has 11 residues.

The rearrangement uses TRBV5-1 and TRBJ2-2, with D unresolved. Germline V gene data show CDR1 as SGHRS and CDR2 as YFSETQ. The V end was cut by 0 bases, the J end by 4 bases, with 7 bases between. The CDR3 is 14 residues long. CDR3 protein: CASSLELSTGELFF. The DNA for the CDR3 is TGCGCCAGCAGCTTGGAACTTTCCACCGGGGAGCTGTTTTTT.

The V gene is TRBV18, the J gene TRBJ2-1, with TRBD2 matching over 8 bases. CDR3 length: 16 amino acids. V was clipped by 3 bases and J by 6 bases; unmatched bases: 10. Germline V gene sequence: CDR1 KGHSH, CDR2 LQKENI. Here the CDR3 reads CASSPEIVSGSNEQFF. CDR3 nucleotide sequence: TGTGCCAGCTCACCTGAGATTGTAAGCGGGAGCAATGAGCAGTTCTTC.

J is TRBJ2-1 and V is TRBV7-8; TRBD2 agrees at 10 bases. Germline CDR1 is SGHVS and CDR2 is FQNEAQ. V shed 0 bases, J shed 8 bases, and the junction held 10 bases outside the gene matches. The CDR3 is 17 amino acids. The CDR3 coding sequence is TGTGCCAGCAGCTTAGCGCCTAGCGGGAGAAATATCGATGAGCAGTTCTTC. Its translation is CASSLAPSGRNIDEQFF.

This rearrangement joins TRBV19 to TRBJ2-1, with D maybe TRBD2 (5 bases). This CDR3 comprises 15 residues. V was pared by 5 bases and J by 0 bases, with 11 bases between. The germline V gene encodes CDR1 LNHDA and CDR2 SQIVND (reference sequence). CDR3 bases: TGTGCCAGTAGTCCCATGGGGAGCTCCTACAATGAGCAGTTCTTC. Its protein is CASSPMGSSYNEQFF.

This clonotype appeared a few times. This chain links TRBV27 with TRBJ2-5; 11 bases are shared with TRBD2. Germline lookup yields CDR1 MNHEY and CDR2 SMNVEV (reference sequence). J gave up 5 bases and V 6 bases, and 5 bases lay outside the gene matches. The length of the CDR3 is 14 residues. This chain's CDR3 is CASRLSGGVETQYF. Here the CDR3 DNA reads TGTGCCAGCAGACTTAGCGGGGGGGTGGAGACCCAGTACTTC.

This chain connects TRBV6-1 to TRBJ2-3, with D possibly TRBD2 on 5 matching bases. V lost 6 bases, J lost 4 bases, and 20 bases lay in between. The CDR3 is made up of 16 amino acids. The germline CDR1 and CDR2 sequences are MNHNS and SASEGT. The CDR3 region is CASSPVVSGLADTQYF. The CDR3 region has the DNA TGTGCCAGCAGCCCAGTGGTATCGGGGTTGGCAGATACGCAGTATTTT.

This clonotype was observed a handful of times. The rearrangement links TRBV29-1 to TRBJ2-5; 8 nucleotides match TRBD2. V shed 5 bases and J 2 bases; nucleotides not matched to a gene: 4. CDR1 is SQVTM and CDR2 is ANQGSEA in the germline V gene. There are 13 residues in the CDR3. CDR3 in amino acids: CSVFGTRQETQYF. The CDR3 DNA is TGCAGCGTTTTTGGGACTAGACAAGAGACCCAGTACTTC. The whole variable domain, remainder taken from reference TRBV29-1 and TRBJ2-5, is SAVISQKPSRDICQRGTSLTIQCQVDSQVTMMFWYRQQPGQSLTLIATANQGSEATYESGFVIDKFPISRPNLTFSTLTVSNMSPEDSSIYLCSVFGTRQETQYFGPGTRLLVL.

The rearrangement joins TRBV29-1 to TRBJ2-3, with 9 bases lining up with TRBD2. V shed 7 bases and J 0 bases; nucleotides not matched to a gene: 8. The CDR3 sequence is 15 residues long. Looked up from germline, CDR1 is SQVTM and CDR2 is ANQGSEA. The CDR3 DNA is TGCAGCGGAAATCCAAGCGGGAGGAGCACAGATACGCAGTATTTT. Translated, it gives CSGNPSGRSTDTQYF.

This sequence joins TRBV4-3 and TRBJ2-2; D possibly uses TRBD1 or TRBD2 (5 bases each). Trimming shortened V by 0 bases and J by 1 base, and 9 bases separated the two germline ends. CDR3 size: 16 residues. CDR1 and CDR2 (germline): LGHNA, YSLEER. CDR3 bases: TGCGCCAGCAGCCAAGATGGGGGACGGAACACCGGGGAGCTGTTTTTT. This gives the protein CASSQDGGRNTGELFF.

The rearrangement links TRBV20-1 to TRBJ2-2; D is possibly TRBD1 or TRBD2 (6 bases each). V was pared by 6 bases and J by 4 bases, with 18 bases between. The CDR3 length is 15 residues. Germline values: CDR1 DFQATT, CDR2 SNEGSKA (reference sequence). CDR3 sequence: CSASRGDSVTGELFF. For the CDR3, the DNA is TGCAGTGCCTCTAGGGGGGATAGCGTCACCGGGGAGCTGTTTTTT.

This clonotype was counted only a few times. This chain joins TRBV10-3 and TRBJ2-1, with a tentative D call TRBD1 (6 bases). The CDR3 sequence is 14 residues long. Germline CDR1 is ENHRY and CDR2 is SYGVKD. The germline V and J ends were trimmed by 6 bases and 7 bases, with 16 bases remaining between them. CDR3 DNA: TGTGCCATCAGCGGGGACACACTTCCTAATGAGCAGTTCTTC. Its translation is CAISGDTLPNEQFF.

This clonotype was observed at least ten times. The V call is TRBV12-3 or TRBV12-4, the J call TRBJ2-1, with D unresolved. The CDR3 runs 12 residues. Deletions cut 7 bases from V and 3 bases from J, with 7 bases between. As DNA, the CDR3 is TGTGCCAGCACCCCAGGCTACAATGAGCAGTTCTTC. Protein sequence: CASTPGYNEQFF.